A selection of T cell receptor beta chains follows, all from one sample in a study of a mutant IDH1 vaccine in newly diagnosed glioma. What these receptors recognize is not known. Clones were sequenced by immunoSEQ multiplex PCR, and TCRdb holds only the in-frame ones, with some missing. The sample lists about 130,000 clones; around 80% were seen once. The sequences come from PBMCs, collected from a glioma patient whose treatment included an IDH1 peptide vaccine. These receptors all come from a man in his forties with glioma. Each CDR3 is given without its conserved first and last residue.

v_call | cdr3_aa
TRBV4-3 | ASSQVRDNEQY
TRBV6-6 | ASSPLGSYNEQF
TRBV10-3 | AISDLLGTMFHEQY
TRBV6-6 | ASSTNRGRHTEAF
TRBV11-2 | ASSLTGGVGEQY
TRBV6-5 | ASSRNRVPSYEQY
TRBV5-4 | ASSLEQGNLGEQY
TRBV21-1 | ASPLEQGSYEQY
TRBV18 | ASSMGQGDGYT
TRBV30 | AWTPLAGAGETQY
TRBV14 | ASRRTSGGVTGEQY
TRBV28 | ASRRKGELVGYEQY
TRBV28 | ASSIPDPGTLRTGELF
TRBV7-9 | ASSLGGTQGAGYT
TRBV28 | ASSRSGTEIGKLF
TRBV29-1 | SVLLRATEAF
TRBV5-1 | ASSPSPGQGFYEQY
TRBV27 | ASSFQVRLDRYNEQF
TRBV7-2 | ASSLWVAQPSYEQY
TRBV6-5 | ASSYSSGGYT
TRBV12-5 | ASGLVLGAQGNTIY
TRBV6-5 | ASSSNSNQPQH
TRBV10-3 | ASTDPPNIQY
TRBV5-1 | ASSLVGGAVNEQY
TRBV7-2 | ASSPWTGGEPLH
TRBV11-2 | ASSLGQGDGETQY
TRBV18 | ASSPRETREETQY
TRBV20-1 | SARGTDTQY
TRBV12-5 | ASGLVLSPRILNQPQH
TRBV2 | ASTKDRTYEQY
TRBV11-3 | ASSLMASGRAGFQNIQY
TRBV6-1 | ASRTGQASYEQY
TRBV2 | ASSAARQGIGYT
TRBV6-4 | ASSDSPSGREEQF
TRBV18 | ASSPPGTRDYEQY
TRBV25-1 | ASSVGDQPQH
TRBV30 | AWSVMGTEQY
TRBV5-6 | ASSLAGARGYT
TRBV7-7 | ASSLEAPGTSGRVEQF
TRBV7-9 | ASSLQGGSGRDWETQY
TRBV7-8 | ASGTSGKTGTDTQY
TRBV4-2 | ASSQEGGPYEQY
TRBV5-1 | ASSLDLGPYEQY
TRBV5-1 | ASSGGLAGDNEQF
TRBV9 | ASSVGGDVAYEQY
TRBV7-2 | ASSLLVSTQY
TRBV7-6 | ASSPARGANTEAF
TRBV12-5 | ASGLSRGGAHSYEQY
TRBV7-8 | ASSAIQDREGREQY
TRBV6-6 | ASSRTTGANTGELF
TRBV7-9 | ASSSAVTGNYGYT
TRBV10-3 | AITKLAGEPGANVLT
TRBV5-4 | ASSDGLVVDTQY
TRBV4-3 | ASSQSPGQGATNEKLF